A selection of T cell receptor beta chains follows, all from one sample in a study of Graves' ophthalmopathy and Graves' hyperthyroidism. TCRdb re-analysed the multiplex PCR reads in MiXCR, keeping a single row per CDR3 protein. The sample lists about 370,000 distinct CDR3 sequences; roughly 17% were seen once. The sequenced material came from peripheral blood. These receptors all come from an adult woman with stable Graves' hyperthyroidism. Both conserved end residues are part of each CDR3. The order of the fields is clone size, V gene, J gene, D gene, CDR3 protein, CDR3 DNA. D genes are given only for firm matches. Not every row has a clone size; where given, it reads once, few, many or a size class.

clone size: many
V gene: TRBV19
J gene: TRBJ1-1
D gene: NA
CDR3 protein: CASSNRQGWTEAFF
CDR3 DNA: TGTGCCAGTAGTAATAGGCAGGGGTGGACTGAAGCTTTCTTT

clone size: many
V gene: TRBV4-1
J gene: TRBJ2-6
D gene: NA
CDR3 protein: CASSQDLMPGANVLTF
CDR3 DNA: TGCGCCAGCAGCCAAGATCTAATGCCCGGGGCCAACGTCCTGACTTTC

clone size: many
V gene: TRBV30
J gene: TRBJ1-1
D gene: NA
CDR3 protein: CAWSTSNTEAFF
CDR3 DNA: TGTGCCTGGAGTACCTCGAACACTGAAGCTTTCTTT

clone size: many
V gene: TRBV20-1
J gene: TRBJ1-1
D gene: NA
CDR3 protein: CSPQAIGTITEAFF
CDR3 DNA: TGCAGTCCCCAAGCTATAGGGACGATCACTGAAGCTTTCTTT

clone size: many
V gene: TRBV7-2
J gene: TRBJ1-3
D gene: TRBD1
CDR3 protein: CASSTRTGVGNTIYF
CDR3 DNA: TGTGCCAGCAGCACCCGGACAGGTGTGGGAAACACCATATATTTT

clone size: many
V gene: TRBV28
J gene: TRBJ1-2
D gene: TRBD1
CDR3 protein: CASRGLGQGPYGYTF
CDR3 DNA: TGTGCCAGCCGTGGGTTAGGACAGGGTCCCTATGGCTACACCTTC

clone size: many
V gene: TRBV20-1
J gene: TRBJ2-2
D gene: TRBD2
CDR3 protein: CSARGIGGGAFPGELFF
CDR3 DNA: TGCAGTGCTAGAGGAATCGGGGGAGGGGCCTTCCCCGGGGAGCTGTTTTTT

clone size: NA
V gene: TRBV12-3/TRBV12-4
J gene: TRBJ1-1
D gene: NA
CDR3 protein: CASTSGTDAFF
CDR3 DNA: TGTGCCAGCACTTCGGGCACTGATGCTTTCTTT

clone size: NA
V gene: TRBV18
J gene: TRBJ2-7
D gene: TRBD2
CDR3 protein: CASSPVRGSSDEQYF
CDR3 DNA: TGTGCCAGCTCACCGGTCCGCGGGAGTTCCGACGAGCAGTACTTC

clone size: NA
V gene: TRBV12-3/TRBV12-4
J gene: TRBJ2-7
D gene: TRBD2
CDR3 protein: CASSLSSASGAYEQYF
CDR3 DNA: TGTGCCAGCAGTTTAAGTTCGGCTAGCGGGGCGTACGAGCAGTACTTC

clone size: many
V gene: TRBV20-1
J gene: TRBJ2-7
D gene: TRBD2
CDR3 protein: CSAFGTTSGSYEQYF
CDR3 DNA: TGCAGTGCTTTTGGCACGACTAGCGGGAGCTACGAGCAGTACTTC

clone size: many
V gene: TRBV12-3/TRBV12-4
J gene: TRBJ2-5
D gene: TRBD1
CDR3 protein: CASSLVPTGGQGTQYF
CDR3 DNA: TGTGCCAGCAGTTTGGTCCCGACAGGGGGGCAGGGGACCCAGTACTTC

clone size: few
V gene: TRBV28
J gene: TRBJ2-7
D gene: TRBD2
CDR3 protein: CASSPRGLAGGGHEQYF
CDR3 DNA: TGTGCCAGCAGCCCCCGGGGACTAGCGGGAGGAGGTCACGAGCAGTACTTC

clone size: many
V gene: TRBV20-1
J gene: TRBJ1-5
D gene: NA
CDR3 protein: CSARDIQTASNQPQHF
CDR3 DNA: TGCAGTGCTAGAGACATTCAGACGGCAAGCAATCAGCCCCAGCATTTT

clone size: many
V gene: TRBV7-2
J gene: TRBJ2-2
D gene: NA
CDR3 protein: CASSLFGRSGAGELFF
CDR3 DNA: TGTGCCAGCAGCTTATTCGGGAGATCTGGTGCCGGGGAGCTGTTTTTT

clone size: many
V gene: TRBV2
J gene: TRBJ2-2
D gene: TRBD1
CDR3 protein: CARGTGERTGELFF
CDR3 DNA: TGTGCCAGAGGGACAGGGGAAAGGACCGGGGAGCTGTTTTTT

clone size: many
V gene: TRBV7-8
J gene: TRBJ2-5
D gene: TRBD2
CDR3 protein: CASSPQRGGETQYF
CDR3 DNA: TGTGCCAGCAGCCCCCAGCGGGGAGGGGAGACCCAGTACTTC

clone size: many
V gene: TRBV2
J gene: TRBJ2-4
D gene: NA
CDR3 protein: CASSEVWASKNIQYF
CDR3 DNA: TGTGCCAGCAGTGAAGTGTGGGCATCCAAAAACATTCAGTACTTC

clone size: many
V gene: TRBV20-1
J gene: TRBJ2-7
D gene: TRBD1
CDR3 protein: CSAPSRQGGGEQYF
CDR3 DNA: TGCAGTGCCCCTTCTCGACAGGGTGGCGGCGAGCAGTACTTC

clone size: NA
V gene: TRBV3-1
J gene: TRBJ2-7
D gene: NA
CDR3 protein: CASSQEPVFEQYF
CDR3 DNA: TGTGCCAGCAGCCAAGAACCGGTTTTCGAGCAGTACTTC

clone size: NA
V gene: TRBV19
J gene: TRBJ1-5
D gene: TRBD1
CDR3 protein: CASSNTGGGGNSNQPQHF
CDR3 DNA: TGTGCCAGTAGCAACACAGGGGGCGGAGGGAATAGCAATCAGCCCCAGCATTTT

clone size: many
V gene: TRBV12-3/TRBV12-4
J gene: TRBJ1-2
D gene: NA
CDR3 protein: CASSLVRGYYGYTF
CDR3 DNA: TGTGCCAGCAGTTTAGTGAGAGGTTACTATGGCTACACCTTC

clone size: few
V gene: TRBV4-3
J gene: TRBJ2-7
D gene: TRBD1
CDR3 protein: CASSQEVRGHYEQYF
CDR3 DNA: TGCGCCAGCAGCCAAGAGGTTAGGGGGCACTACGAGCAGTACTTC

clone size: many
V gene: TRBV7-2
J gene: TRBJ1-2
D gene: NA
CDR3 protein: CASSDRGNYGYTF
CDR3 DNA: TGTGCCAGCAGCGATCGGGGAAACTATGGCTACACCTTC

clone size: NA
V gene: TRBV6-5
J gene: TRBJ2-7
D gene: NA
CDR3 protein: CASSLERVYEQYF
CDR3 DNA: TGTGCCAGCAGTTTGGAGAGGGTCTACGAGCAGTACTTC

clone size: many
V gene: TRBV12-3/TRBV12-4
J gene: TRBJ1-1
D gene: NA
CDR3 protein: CASSLGLDTEAFF
CDR3 DNA: TGTGCCAGCAGTTTGGGATTGGACACTGAAGCTTTCTTT

clone size: many
V gene: TRBV12-5
J gene: TRBJ2-7
D gene: NA
CDR3 protein: CASGLDPTNEQYF
CDR3 DNA: TGTGCTAGTGGTTTGGACCCCACTAACGAGCAGTACTTC

clone size: NA
V gene: TRBV6-5
J gene: TRBJ1-1
D gene: TRBD1
CDR3 protein: CASSYGKEGARWTEAFF
CDR3 DNA: TGTGCCAGCAGTTACGGAAAAGAGGGGGCCAGGTGGACTGAAGCTTTCTTT

clone size: many
V gene: TRBV4-2
J gene: TRBJ2-7
D gene: NA
CDR3 protein: CASSQVVGASYEQYF
CDR3 DNA: TGTGCCAGCAGCCAAGTAGTAGGGGCCTCCTACGAGCAGTACTTC

clone size: NA
V gene: TRBV6-5
J gene: TRBJ1-1
D gene: NA
CDR3 protein: CASSYIRGDTEAFF
CDR3 DNA: TGTGCCAGCAGTTACATTAGGGGGGACACTGAAGCTTTCTTT

clone size: few
V gene: TRBV18
J gene: TRBJ2-7
D gene: NA
CDR3 protein: CASSPPVRGYEQYF
CDR3 DNA: TGTGCCAGCTCACCCCCCGTAAGGGGCTACGAGCAGTACTTC

clone size: few
V gene: TRBV30
J gene: TRBJ2-2
D gene: TRBD1
CDR3 protein: CAWSLQGSTGELFF
CDR3 DNA: TGTGCCTGGAGTTTACAGGGGAGCACCGGGGAGCTGTTTTTT

clone size: many
V gene: TRBV6-5
J gene: TRBJ1-2
D gene: TRBD1
CDR3 protein: CASRLGTGHGYTF
CDR3 DNA: TGTGCCAGCAGACTCGGGACAGGGCATGGCTACACCTTC

clone size: once
V gene: TRBV7-2
J gene: TRBJ1-2
D gene: NA
CDR3 protein: CASSPGTSGRYGYPF
CDR3 DNA: TGTGCCAGCAGCCCTGGGACATCGGGGCGCTATGGCTACCCCTTC

clone size: few
V gene: TRBV6-1
J gene: TRBJ1-1
D gene: NA
CDR3 protein: CASSEMAEAFF
CDR3 DNA: TGTGCCAGCAGTGAAATGGCAGAAGCTTTCTTT

clone size: many
V gene: TRBV20-1
J gene: TRBJ1-5
D gene: NA
CDR3 protein: CSALRQAYSNQPQHF
CDR3 DNA: TGCAGTGCACTTCGACAGGCCTATAGCAATCAGCCCCAGCATTTT

clone size: many
V gene: TRBV28
J gene: TRBJ2-6
D gene: NA
CDR3 protein: CASTGKGSSGANVLTF
CDR3 DNA: TGTGCCAGCACCGGGAAGGGCTCCTCTGGGGCCAACGTCCTGACTTTC

clone size: many
V gene: TRBV15
J gene: TRBJ2-5
D gene: NA
CDR3 protein: CATSRDGRQETQYF
CDR3 DNA: TGTGCCACCAGCAGAGACGGCAGACAAGAGACCCAGTACTTC

clone size: many
V gene: TRBV24-1
J gene: TRBJ1-3
D gene: NA
CDR3 protein: CATSDGKGAGNTIYF
CDR3 DNA: TGTGCCACCAGTGATGGAAAGGGCGCTGGAAACACCATATATTTT

clone size: many
V gene: TRBV28
J gene: TRBJ2-7
D gene: NA
CDR3 protein: CASRVRSRALYEQYF
CDR3 DNA: TGTGCCAGCAGGGTAAGGAGCAGGGCGCTCTACGAGCAGTACTTC

clone size: many
V gene: TRBV20-1
J gene: TRBJ1-2
D gene: NA
CDR3 protein: CSARDTQGTYGYTF
CDR3 DNA: TGCAGTGCTAGAGACACCCAGGGAACCTATGGCTACACCTTC

clone size: NA
V gene: TRBV7-9
J gene: TRBJ2-4
D gene: TRBD2
CDR3 protein: CASSFSGTSGAKNIKYF
CDR3 DNA: TGTGCCAGCAGCTTTAGCGGGACCTCAGGGGCCAAAAACATTAAGTACTTC

clone size: NA
V gene: TRBV20-1
J gene: TRBJ1-2
D gene: NA
CDR3 protein: CSARGVVDGYTF
CDR3 DNA: TGCAGTGCTAGAGGGGTCGTAGACGGCTACACCTTC

clone size: many
V gene: TRBV6-5
J gene: TRBJ2-7
D gene: TRBD1
CDR3 protein: CASSYATGTGPYEQYF
CDR3 DNA: TGTGCCAGCAGTTACGCCACCGGGACAGGACCCTACGAGCAGTACTTC

clone size: few
V gene: TRBV6-2/TRBV6-3
J gene: TRBJ1-2
D gene: NA
CDR3 protein: CASRQARGRKENYGYTF
CDR3 DNA: TGTGCCAGCAGGCAGGCGAGGGGACGAAAAGAGAACTATGGCTACACCTTC

clone size: NA
V gene: TRBV28
J gene: TRBJ2-5
D gene: NA
CDR3 protein: CASSSPLQGDQETQYF
CDR3 DNA: TGTGCCAGCAGTTCACCTCTACAGGGTGACCAAGAGACCCAGTACTTC

clone size: many
V gene: TRBV11-1
J gene: TRBJ1-6
D gene: TRBD1
CDR3 protein: CASSAPGTGGVNYNSPLHF
CDR3 DNA: TGTGCCAGCAGCGCCCCCGGGACAGGGGGAGTCAACTATAATTCACCCCTCCACTTT

clone size: many
V gene: TRBV28
J gene: TRBJ1-1
D gene: NA
CDR3 protein: CAGPMNTEAFF
CDR3 DNA: TGTGCCGGCCCAATGAACACTGAAGCTTTCTTT

clone size: many
V gene: TRBV6-5
J gene: TRBJ2-4
D gene: NA
CDR3 protein: CASSYSKGYSDETKNIQYF
CDR3 DNA: TGTGCCAGCAGTTACTCGAAGGGGTACAGCGACGAGACCAAAAACATTCAGTACTTC